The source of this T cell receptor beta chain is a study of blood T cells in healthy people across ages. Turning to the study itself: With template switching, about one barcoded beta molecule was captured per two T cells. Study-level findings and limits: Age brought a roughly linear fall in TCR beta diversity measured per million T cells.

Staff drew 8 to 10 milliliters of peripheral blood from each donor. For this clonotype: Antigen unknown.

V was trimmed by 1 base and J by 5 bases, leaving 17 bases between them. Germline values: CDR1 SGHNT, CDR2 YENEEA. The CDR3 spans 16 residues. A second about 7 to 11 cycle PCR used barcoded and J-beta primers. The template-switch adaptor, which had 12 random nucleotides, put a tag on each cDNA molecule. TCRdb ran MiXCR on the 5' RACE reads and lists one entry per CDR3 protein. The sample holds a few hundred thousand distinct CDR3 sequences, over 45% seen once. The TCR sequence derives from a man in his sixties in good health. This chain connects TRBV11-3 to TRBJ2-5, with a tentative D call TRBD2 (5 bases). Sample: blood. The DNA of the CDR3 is TGTGCCAGCAGCTTAGGGAGCGGAGGATTGGGGGAGACCCAGTACTTC. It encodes CASSLGSGGLGETQYF.